Following are 4 T cell receptor beta chains from one sample sequenced in a study of PD-L1 blockade in urothelial cancer. The table came from immunoSEQ multiplex PCR; TCRdb's copy has only in-frame clones and leaves some out. The sample has roughly 48,000 clones; nearly 85% are singletons. Sample: PBMCs, taken around atezolizumab (anti-PD-L1) treatment. Receptor source: a man in his forties or fifties with urothelial cancer.

This chain joins TRBV5-1 and TRBJ1-1, with TRBD1 matching over 7 bases. Germline CDR1 SGHRS, CDR2 YFSETQ. V gave up 7 bases and J gave up 4 bases; unmatched junction bases: 10. The CDR3 loop spans 14 amino acids. CDR3 coding DNA: TGCGCCAGCGCTTCAGGGGGAGTAAGCACTGAAGCTTTCTTT. This translates into CASASGGVSTEAFF. The full variable domain, with the rest looked up from reference TRBV5-1 and TRBJ1-1, is KAGVTQTPRYLIKTRGQQVTLSCSPISGHRSVSWYQQTPGQGLQFLFEYFSETQRNKGNFPGRFSGRQFSNSRSEMNVSTLELGDSALYLCASASGGVSTEAFFGQGTRLTVV.

The sample holds one count of this clone. The chain joins TRBV2 to TRBJ1-3; D is ambiguous. The V and J ends lost 6 bases and 0 bases respectively, with 9 bases between them. The CDR3 length is 14 residues. CDR1 is SNHLY and CDR2 is FYNNEI in the germline V gene. CDR3 bases: TGTGCCAGCAGGCGGAGGGTCTCTGGAAACACCATATATTTT. As protein: CASRRRVSGNTIYF.

The genes are TRBV6-5 and TRBJ2-1, with D tentatively TRBD2 (5 bases). Trimming removed 5 bases from V and 5 bases from J, with 13 bases in between. CDR3 length: 14 residues. Per the germline V gene, CDR1 is MNHEY and CDR2 is SVGAGI. For the CDR3, the DNA is TGTGCCAGCAGTAAGAGGCGGGCCCACAATGAGCAGTTCTTC. It codes for CASSKRRAHNEQFF.

The rearrangement links TRBV10-1 to TRBJ2-5, with TRBD1 as a possible D gene (7 bases). The germline V gene has CDR1 WNHNN and CDR2 SYGVQD (reference sequence). V lost 2 bases to trimming and J lost 2 bases, with 15 bases between them. This CDR3 spans 16 amino acids. CDR3 loop: CASSEPAGGGQETQYF. In DNA, the CDR3 is TGCGCCAGCAGTGAGCCGGCAGGGGGAGGACAAGAGACCCAGTACTTC.